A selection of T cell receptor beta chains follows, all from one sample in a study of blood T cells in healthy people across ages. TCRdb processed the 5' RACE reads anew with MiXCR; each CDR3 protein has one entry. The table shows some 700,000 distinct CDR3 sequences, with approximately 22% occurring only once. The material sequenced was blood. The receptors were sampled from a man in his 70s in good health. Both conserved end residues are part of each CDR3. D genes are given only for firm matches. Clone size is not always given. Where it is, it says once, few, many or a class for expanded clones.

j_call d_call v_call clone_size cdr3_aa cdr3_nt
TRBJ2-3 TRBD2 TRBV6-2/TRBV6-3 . CASSTLAGADTDTQYF TGTGCCAGCAGTACCTTAGCGGGAGCGGACACAGATACGCAGTATTTT
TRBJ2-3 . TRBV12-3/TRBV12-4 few CASSPSLHTDTQYF TGTGCCAGCAGTCCCTCCCTGCACACAGATACGCAGTATTTT
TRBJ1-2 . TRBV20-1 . CSAQPPGAAVGYTF TGCAGTGCCCAACCCCCGGGGGCAGCGGTTGGCTACACCTTC
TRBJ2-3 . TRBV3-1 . CASSQEKISGFDTQYF TGTGCCAGCAGCCAAGAAAAGATATCGGGCTTTGATACGCAGTATTTT
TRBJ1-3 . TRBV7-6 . CASSHRGGSGNTIYF TGTGCCAGCAGCCATCGGGGGGGCTCTGGAAACACCATATATTTT
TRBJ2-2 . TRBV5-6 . CASTPLGGLSNTGELFF TGTGCCAGCACCCCATTGGGGGGACTCTCGAACACCGGGGAGCTGTTTTTT
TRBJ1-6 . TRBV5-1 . CASSLAEDSSPLHF TGCGCCAGCAGCTTGGCCGAGGATTCTTCACCCCTCCACTTT
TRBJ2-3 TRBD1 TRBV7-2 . CASSLTGQGRRTDTQYF TGTGCCAGCAGCTTAACAGGACAGGGACGACGCACAGATACGCAGTATTTT
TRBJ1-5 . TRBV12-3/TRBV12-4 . CASSLALRGSQPQHF TGTGCCAGCAGTTTAGCGCTCAGGGGCAGTCAGCCCCAGCATTTT
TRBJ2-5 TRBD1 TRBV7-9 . CASSSGTGFEETQYF TGTGCCAGCAGCTCCGGGACAGGGTTTGAGGAGACCCAGTACTTC
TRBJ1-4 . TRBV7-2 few CASSGMGGVEEKLFF TGTGCCAGCAGCGGGATGGGGGGAGTGGAGGAAAAACTGTTTTTT
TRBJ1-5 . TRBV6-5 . CASSLRSGARQPQHF TGTGCCAGCAGTCTTCGATCCGGGGCCAGGCAGCCCCAGCATTTT